These T cell receptor beta chains were read from a single sample in a study of shared clonotypes between healthy human individuals. Sequencing used immunoSEQ multiplex PCR; TCRdb keeps in-frame clones, though not all of them. The sample lists about a million clones; about 80% were seen once. Sequenced material: memory CD4+ T cells from PBMCs. These receptors were taken from a man in his late teens or twenties in good health. Some clones in this sample may be carry-over from other donors' samples. The CDR3 runs from the conserved cysteine through the conserved F or W. The order of the fields is V gene, clone size, D gene, J gene, CDR3 protein, CDR3 DNA. The D gene is left open where the match is weak. The size field is filled for only some rows; it gives once, few, many or a size class.

TRBV7-2	.	.	TRBJ2-7	CASSFSRGGYEQYF	TGTGCCAGCAGCTTCTCACGAGGGGGGTATGAGCAGTACTTC
TRBV7-2	.	TRBD2	TRBJ2-7	CASSPMPSGSYEQYF	TGTGCCAGCAGCCCGATGCCTAGCGGCTCCTACGAGCAGTACTTC
TRBV5-1	once	.	TRBJ2-7	CASSLEAGSYEQYF	TGCGCCAGCAGCTTGGAGGCGGGCTCCTACGAGCAGTACTTC
TRBV10-3	.	.	TRBJ2-6	CATGFGASGANVLTF	TGTGCCACCGGGTTTGGAGCCTCTGGGGCCAACGTCCTGACTTTC
TRBV5-1	.	.	TRBJ2-3	CASSLNSAPDTQYF	TGCGCCAGCAGCTTGAATAGCGCCCCAGATACGCAGTATTTT
TRBV9	.	TRBD1	TRBJ1-2	CASSAQGKSYGYTF	TGTGCCAGCAGCGCACAGGGGAAAAGCTATGGCTACACCTTC
TRBV9	once	.	TRBJ2-3	CASSAGDTQYF	TGTGCCAGCAGCGCAGGGGATACGCAGTATTTT
TRBV28	.	.	TRBJ1-5	CASSLQGLSGGPNQPQHF	TGTGCCAGCAGTTTACAAGGGTTGTCGGGGGGCCCAAATCAGCCCCAGCATTTT
TRBV19	few	TRBD1	TRBJ2-3	CASTGGRGTDTQYF	TGTGCCAGTACAGGGGGCCGGGGCACAGATACGCAGTATTTT
TRBV13	.	.	TRBJ1-3	CASPIPGRNGNTIYF	TGTGCCAGTCCGATTCCAGGGAGGAATGGAAACACCATATATTTT
TRBV28	.	.	TRBJ2-6	CASSRGGSGANVLTF	TGTGCCAGCAGCCGGGGAGGCTCTGGGGCCAACGTCCTGACTTTC
TRBV7-3	.	.	TRBJ2-7	CASSLLAAYEQYF	TGTGCCAGCAGCTTATTGGCAGCTTACGAGCAGTACTTC
TRBV10-2	.	.	TRBJ1-3	CASREGLSRNTIYF	TGCGCCAGCAGAGAGGGGCTCTCTCGAAACACCATATATTTT
TRBV30	.	TRBD1	TRBJ1-2	CAWRDSRYGYTF	TGTGCCTGGCGGGACAGTCGATATGGCTACACCTTC
TRBV30	few	TRBD1	TRBJ2-7	CAWSSTGPEQYF	TGTGCCTGGAGTTCGACAGGGCCCGAGCAGTACTTC
TRBV4-1	.	TRBD2	TRBJ2-1	CASSQVAGGPNEQFF	TGCGCCAGCAGCCAAGTAGCGGGAGGGCCCAATGAGCAGTTCTTC
TRBV5-4	.	.	TRBJ1-4	CASSLDRQPSGGLFF	TGTGCCAGCAGCTTGGATCGACAGCCCTCTGGGGGACTGTTTTTT
TRBV27	.	.	TRBJ2-1	CASSLWSADYNEQFF	TGTGCCAGCAGTTTATGGTCGGCGGACTACAATGAGCAGTTCTTC
TRBV5-5	once	TRBD1	TRBJ1-5	CASRRDRGNQPQHF	TGTGCCAGCAGACGGGACAGGGGTAATCAGCCCCAGCATTTT
TRBV6-6	.	.	TRBJ2-3	CASSHRETDTQYF	TGTGCCAGCAGTCACAGGGAGACAGATACGCAGTATTTT
TRBV28	.	.	TRBJ1-2	CASSTGFNYGYTF	TGTGCCAGCAGTACAGGGTTTAACTATGGCTACACCTTC
TRBV19	.	.	TRBJ2-4	CASSTGPTRAKNIQYF	TGTGCCAGTAGTACCGGACCAACCAGAGCCAAAAACATTCAGTACTTC